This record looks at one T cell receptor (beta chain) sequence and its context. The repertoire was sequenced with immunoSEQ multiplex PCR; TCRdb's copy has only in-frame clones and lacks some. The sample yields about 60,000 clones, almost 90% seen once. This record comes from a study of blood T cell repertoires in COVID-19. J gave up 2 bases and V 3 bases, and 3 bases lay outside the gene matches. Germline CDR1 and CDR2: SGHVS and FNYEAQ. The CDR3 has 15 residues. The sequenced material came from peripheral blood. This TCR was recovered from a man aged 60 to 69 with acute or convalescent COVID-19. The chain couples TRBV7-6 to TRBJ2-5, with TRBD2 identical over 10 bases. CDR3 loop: CASSLLAGEQETQYF. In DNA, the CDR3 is TGTGCCAGCAGCTTGCTAGCGGGAGAGCAAGAGACCCAGTACTTC.